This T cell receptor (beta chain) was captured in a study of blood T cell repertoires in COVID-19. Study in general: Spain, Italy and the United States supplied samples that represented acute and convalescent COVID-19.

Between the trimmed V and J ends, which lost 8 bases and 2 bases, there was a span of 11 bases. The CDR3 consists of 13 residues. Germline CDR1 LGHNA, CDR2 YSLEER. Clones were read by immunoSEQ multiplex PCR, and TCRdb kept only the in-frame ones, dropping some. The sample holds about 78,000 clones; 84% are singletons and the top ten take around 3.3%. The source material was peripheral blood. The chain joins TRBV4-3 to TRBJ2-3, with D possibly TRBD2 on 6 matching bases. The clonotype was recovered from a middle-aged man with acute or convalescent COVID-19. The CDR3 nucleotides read TGCGCCAGCCAGGCTAGCGACACAGATACGCAGTATTTT. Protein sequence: CASQASDTDTQYF.